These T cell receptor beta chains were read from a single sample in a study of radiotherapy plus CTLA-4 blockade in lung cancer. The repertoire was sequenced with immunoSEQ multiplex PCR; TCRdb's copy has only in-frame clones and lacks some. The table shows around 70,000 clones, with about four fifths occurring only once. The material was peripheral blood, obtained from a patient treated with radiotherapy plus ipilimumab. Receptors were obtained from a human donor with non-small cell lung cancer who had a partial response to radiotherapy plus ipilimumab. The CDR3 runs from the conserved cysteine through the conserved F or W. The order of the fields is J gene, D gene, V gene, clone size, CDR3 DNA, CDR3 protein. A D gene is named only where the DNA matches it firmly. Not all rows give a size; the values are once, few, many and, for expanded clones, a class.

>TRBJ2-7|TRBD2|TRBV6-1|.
TGTGCCAGCAGTGAAGCTCGGCGGGGGGGGGTCGAGCAGTACTTC
CASSEARRGGVEQYF
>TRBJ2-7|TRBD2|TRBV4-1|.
TGCGCCAGCAGCCAAGGACTAGCGGAGACCTACGAGCAGTACTTC
CASSQGLAETYEQYF
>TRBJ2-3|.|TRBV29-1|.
TGCAGCGAGCTGAGACAAGCAGATACGCAGTATTTT
CSELRQADTQYF
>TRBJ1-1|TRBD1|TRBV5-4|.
TGTGCCAGCAGCTTGGGGGGACAGTACACTGAAGCTTTCTTT
CASSLGGQYTEAFF
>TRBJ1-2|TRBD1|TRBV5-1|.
TGCGCCAGCAGCTCCCTGACAGGGGGGTTTGGCTACACCTTC
CASSSLTGGFGYTF
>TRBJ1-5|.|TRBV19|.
TGTGCCAGTAGTCCCAGTCACAATCAGCCCCAGCATTTT
CASSPSHNQPQHF
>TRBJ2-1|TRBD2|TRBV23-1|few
TGCGCCAGCAGTCAATCCCATTCCGGGACTAGCGGGCATAGCTCCTACAATGAGCAGTTCTTC
CASSQSHSGTSGHSSYNEQFF
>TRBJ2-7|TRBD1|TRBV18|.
TGTGCCAGCTCAAGCCCTGGGACAGGGGTGTACGAGCAGTACTTC
CASSSPGTGVYEQYF
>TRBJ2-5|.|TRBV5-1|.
TGCGCCAGCAGCTTGGTAGCGACCCAAGAGACCCAGTACTTC
CASSLVATQETQYF
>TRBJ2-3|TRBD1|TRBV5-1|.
TGCGCCAGCAGCGTTCTTACAGGGGGGAGCACAGATACGCAGTATTTT
CASSVLTGGSTDTQYF
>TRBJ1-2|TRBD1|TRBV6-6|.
TGTGCCAGCAGTGGGACAGGGGGCATAGGCTACACCTTC
CASSGTGGIGYTF
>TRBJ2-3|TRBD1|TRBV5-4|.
TGTGCCAGCAGTGCTCCGGGACAGGGCACAGATACGCAGTATTTT
CASSAPGQGTDTQYF
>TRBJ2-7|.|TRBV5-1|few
TGCGCCAGCAGCTTGTTACCCTCATGGCCCTACGAGCAGTACTTC
CASSLLPSWPYEQYF
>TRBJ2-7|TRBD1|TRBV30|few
TGTGCCTGGACCCGACAGGGGAGCTCCTACGAGCAGTACTTC
CAWTRQGSSYEQYF
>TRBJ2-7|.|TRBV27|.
TGTGCCAGCAGTTTAGGTCAGGGGAGAGCCTACGAGCAGTACTTC
CASSLGQGRAYEQYF
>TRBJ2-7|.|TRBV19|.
TGTGCCAGTAGTCCAGACAGCTACGAGCAGTACTTC
CASSPDSYEQYF
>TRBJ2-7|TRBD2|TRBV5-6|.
TGTGCCAGCAGCGTGGGAGAACTAGCGGGTATCTACGAGCAGTACTTC
CASSVGELAGIYEQYF
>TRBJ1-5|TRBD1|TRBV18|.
TGTGCCAGCTCACCGGGACAGAAACAGCCCCAGCATTTT
CASSPGQKQPQHF
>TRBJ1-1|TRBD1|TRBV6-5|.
TGTGCCAGCAGTTACTCCCGACAGGGGGGCACTGAAGCTTTCTTT
CASSYSRQGGTEAFF
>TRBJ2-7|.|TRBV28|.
TGTGCCAGCAGTTTTTGGAGGGGTACCTACGAGCAGTACTTC
CASSFWRGTYEQYF
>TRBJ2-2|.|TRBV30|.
TGTGCCTGGAGGCAAATGGGGGCAACCGGGGAGCTGTTTTTT
CAWRQMGATGELFF
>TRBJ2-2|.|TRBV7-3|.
TGTGCCAGCAGCGCCTACTCGGTTATGAACACCGGGGAGCTGTTTTTT
CASSAYSVMNTGELFF
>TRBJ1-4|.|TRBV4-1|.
TGCGCCAGCAGCTCCCCACTAGACCCTCGCGAAAAACTGTTTTTT
CASSSPLDPREKLFF
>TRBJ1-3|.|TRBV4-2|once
TGTGCCAGCAGCCAAGATCCAGTCACCTCTGGAAACACCATATATTTT
CASSQDPVTSGNTIYF
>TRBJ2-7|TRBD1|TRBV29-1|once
TGCAGCGTCGTACTGGGACAGGCCGCCTACGAGCAGTACTTC
CSVVLGQAAYEQYF
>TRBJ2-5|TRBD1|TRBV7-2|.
TGTGCCAGCAGCTTCTCAGACAGGGGGCTATTCTTAGAGACCCAGTACTTC
CASSFSDRGLFLETQYF
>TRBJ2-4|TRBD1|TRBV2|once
TGTGCCAGCAGGGGGACAGGCAGCCAAAACATTCAGTACTTC
CASRGTGSQNIQYF
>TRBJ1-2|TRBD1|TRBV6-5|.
TGTGCCAGCACCGCGCAGGGGGACTATGGCTACACCTTC
CASTAQGDYGYTF
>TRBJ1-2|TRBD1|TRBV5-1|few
TGCGCCAGCAGTTCCCAGGGGGCAGATGGCTACACCTTC
CASSSQGADGYTF
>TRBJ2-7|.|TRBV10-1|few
TGCGCCAGCAGTGGCCCGACCTGGAGCTCCTACGAGCAGTACTTC
CASSGPTWSSYEQYF
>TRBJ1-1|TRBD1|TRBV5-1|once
TGCGCCAGCAGCTGGGGACAGGGGGCGAGTGACACTGAAGCTTTCTTT
CASSWGQGASDTEAFF
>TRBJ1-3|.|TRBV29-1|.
TGCAGCGCAGTACAGGGAACGGGAAACACCATATATTTT
CSAVQGTGNTIYF
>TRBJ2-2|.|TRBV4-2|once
TGTGCCAGCAGCCAAGAGGTGGGAGTCACCGGGGAGCTGTTTTTT
CASSQEVGVTGELFF
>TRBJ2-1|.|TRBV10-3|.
TGTGCCATCAGTGAGGACAGCTCCTACAATGAGCAGTTCTTC
CAISEDSSYNEQFF
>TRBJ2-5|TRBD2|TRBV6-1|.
TGTGCCAGCAGTGAAGTGAGCGGGAGTACCCAAGAGACCCAGTACTTC
CASSEVSGSTQETQYF
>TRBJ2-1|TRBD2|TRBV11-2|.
TGTGCCAGCAGCTCCCCTAGCGGGTACAATGAGCAGTTCTTC
CASSSPSGYNEQFF
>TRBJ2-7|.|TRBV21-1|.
TGTGCCAGCAGCATGGTCCAGGGGCGGTGGAACGAGCAGTACTTC
CASSMVQGRWNEQYF
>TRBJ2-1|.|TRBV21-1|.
TGTGCCAGCAGCACGGTGAAGCGGGATCACTCCTACAATGAGCAGTTCTTC
CASSTVKRDHSYNEQFF
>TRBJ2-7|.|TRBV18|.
TGTGCCAGCTCACCACGTACAGGGACCTACGAGCAGTACTTC
CASSPRTGTYEQYF
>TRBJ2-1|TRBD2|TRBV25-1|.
TGTGCCAGCAGTGACCTAGCGGGAGCTTACAATGAGCAGTTCTTC
CASSDLAGAYNEQFF
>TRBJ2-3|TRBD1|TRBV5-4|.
TGTGCCAGCAGCCCCACAGGGGTTAGGTCAGATACGCAGTATTTT
CASSPTGVRSDTQYF
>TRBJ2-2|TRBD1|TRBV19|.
TGTGCCAGTAGTATAGGCTTGACAGGGGTCACCGGGGAGCTGTTTTTT
CASSIGLTGVTGELFF
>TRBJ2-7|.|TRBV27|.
TGTGCCAGCAGACGAAGGGGTAACGAGCAGTACTTC
CASRRRGNEQYF
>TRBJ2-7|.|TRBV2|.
TGTGCCAGCAGTCTCCGCGGGGCCTCCTACGAGCAGTACTTC
CASSLRGASYEQYF
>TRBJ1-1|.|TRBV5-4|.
TGTGCCAGCAGCTTGGCCGAGACAGGGAACACTGAAGCTTTCTTT
CASSLAETGNTEAFF
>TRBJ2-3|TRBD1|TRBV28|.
TGTGCCAGCAGTTTTCTTCAGGGGGCGAGAGATACGCAGTATTTT
CASSFLQGARDTQYF
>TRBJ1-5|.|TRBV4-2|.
TGTGCCAGCAGCCAAATCCCGGGGGGCAGCCAAGCCTATAGCAATCAGCCCCAGCATTTT
CASSQIPGGSQAYSNQPQHF
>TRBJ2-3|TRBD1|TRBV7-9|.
TGTGCCACTCAGGGGGGGGACAGGGGGCTTCCTGATACGCAGTATTTT
CATQGGDRGLPDTQYF
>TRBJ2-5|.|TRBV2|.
TGTGCCAGCAGTCGGGAGAGGGAAGAGACCCAGTACTTC
CASSREREETQYF
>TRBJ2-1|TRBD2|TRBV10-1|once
TGCGCCAGCAGTGAGTCGCGTGCTAGCGGGTACAATGAGCAGTTCTTC
CASSESRASGYNEQFF
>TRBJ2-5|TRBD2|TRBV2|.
TGTGCCAGCAGTGAGCGCAGCGGGAGGGCCGTGGAGACCCAGTACTTC
CASSERSGRAVETQYF
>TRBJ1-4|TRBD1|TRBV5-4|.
TGTGCCAGCAGCGGTGGACAGGGGGCATATGAAAAACTGTTTTTT
CASSGGQGAYEKLFF
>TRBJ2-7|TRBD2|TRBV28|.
TGTGGGAGCGGGAGCTCCTACGAGCAGTACTTC
CGSGSSYEQYF
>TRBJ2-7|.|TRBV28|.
TGTGCCAGCAGTCCCAGCTTTAGGGGATCACACGAGCAGTACTTC
CASSPSFRGSHEQYF